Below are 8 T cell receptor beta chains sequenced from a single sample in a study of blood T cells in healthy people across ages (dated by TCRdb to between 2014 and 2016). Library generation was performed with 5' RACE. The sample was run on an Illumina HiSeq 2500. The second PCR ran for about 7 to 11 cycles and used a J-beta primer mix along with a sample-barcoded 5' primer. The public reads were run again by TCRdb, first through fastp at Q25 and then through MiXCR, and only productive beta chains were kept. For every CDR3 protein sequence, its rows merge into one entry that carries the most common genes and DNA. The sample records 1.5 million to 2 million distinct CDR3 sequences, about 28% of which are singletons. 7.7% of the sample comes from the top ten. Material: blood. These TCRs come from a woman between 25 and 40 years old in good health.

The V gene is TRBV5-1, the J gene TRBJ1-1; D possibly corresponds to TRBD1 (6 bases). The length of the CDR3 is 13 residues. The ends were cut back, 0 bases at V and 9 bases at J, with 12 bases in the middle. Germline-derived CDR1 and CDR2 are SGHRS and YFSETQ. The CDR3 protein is CASSLGYREKAFF. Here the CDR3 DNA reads TGCGCCAGCAGCTTGGGTTACAGGGAGAAAGCTTTCTTT.

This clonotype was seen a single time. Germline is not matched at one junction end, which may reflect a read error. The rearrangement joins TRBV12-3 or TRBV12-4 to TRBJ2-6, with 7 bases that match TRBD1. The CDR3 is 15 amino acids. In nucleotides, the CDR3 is TGTGCCAGCAGTCCAGGGGGATCTGAGGCCAACGTCCTGACTTTC. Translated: CASSPGGSEANVLTF.

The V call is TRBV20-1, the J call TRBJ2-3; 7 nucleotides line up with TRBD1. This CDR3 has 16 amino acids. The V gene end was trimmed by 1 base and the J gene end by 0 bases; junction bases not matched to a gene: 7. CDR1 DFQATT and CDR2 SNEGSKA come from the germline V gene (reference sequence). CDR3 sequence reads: CSARGDSASSTDTQYF. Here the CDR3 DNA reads TGCAGTGCTAGAGGGGACAGTGCGTCTAGCACAGATACGCAGTATTTT.

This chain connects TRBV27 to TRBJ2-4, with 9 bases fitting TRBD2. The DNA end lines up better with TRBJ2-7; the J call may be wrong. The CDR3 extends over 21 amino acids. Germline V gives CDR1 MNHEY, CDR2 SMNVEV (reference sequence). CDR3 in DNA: TGTGCCAGCAGTTCCCTCGGGGGGGCAGCCCCCGCGGGAGGGCCCAGATACGAGCAGTACTTC. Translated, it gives CASSSLGGAAPAGGPRYEQYF.

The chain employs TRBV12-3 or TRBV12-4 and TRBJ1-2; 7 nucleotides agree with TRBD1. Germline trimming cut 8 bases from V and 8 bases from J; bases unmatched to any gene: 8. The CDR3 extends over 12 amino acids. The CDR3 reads CASGTQGEGYTF. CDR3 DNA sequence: TGTGCCAGCGGAACCCAGGGGGAAGGCTACACCTTC.

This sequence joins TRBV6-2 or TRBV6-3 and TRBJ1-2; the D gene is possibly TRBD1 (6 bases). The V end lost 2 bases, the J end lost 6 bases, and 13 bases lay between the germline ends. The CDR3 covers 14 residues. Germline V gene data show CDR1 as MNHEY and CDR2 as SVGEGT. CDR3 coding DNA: TGTGCCAGCAGTTACGGCCTGGACAGAGATGGCTACACCTTC. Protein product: CASSYGLDRDGYTF.

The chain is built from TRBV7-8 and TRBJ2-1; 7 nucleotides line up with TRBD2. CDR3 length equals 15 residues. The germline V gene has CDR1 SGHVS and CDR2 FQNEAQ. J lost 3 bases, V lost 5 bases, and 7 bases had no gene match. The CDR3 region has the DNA TGTGCCAGCAGCAAGACTAGCTGCTTCTACAATGAGCAGTTCTTC. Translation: CASSKTSCFYNEQFF.

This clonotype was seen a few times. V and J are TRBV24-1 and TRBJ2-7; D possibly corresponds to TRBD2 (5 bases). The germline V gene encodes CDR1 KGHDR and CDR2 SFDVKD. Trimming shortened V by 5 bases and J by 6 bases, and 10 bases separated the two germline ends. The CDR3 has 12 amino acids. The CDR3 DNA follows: TGTGCCACCAGTGTTACGGGATTCGAGCAGTACTTC. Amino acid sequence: CATSVTGFEQYF.